Presented here are 21 T cell receptor beta chains from one specimen sequenced in a study of cytomegalovirus exposure and HLA in healthy donors. TCRdb keeps only in-frame clones here, not all; method: immunoSEQ multiplex PCR. The sample includes more than 95,000 clones, around 86% of them seen just once. The material sequenced was PBMCs. The receptors derive from a man in his late teens or twenties in good health and CMV-seronegative.

This chain connects TRBV19 to TRBJ1-5, with unresolved D. Germline CDR1 is LNHDA and CDR2 is SQIVND (reference sequence). The ends were cut back, 2 bases at V and 3 bases at J, with 8 bases in the middle. The CDR3 runs to 14 residues. CDR3 nucleotides: TGTGCCAGTAGTATACGTCAGTTCAATCAGCCCCAGCATTTT. Translated: CASSIRQFNQPQHF.

This chain uses TRBV27 with TRBJ2-7, with TRBD2 matching 8 bases. Trimming cost V 2 bases and J 6 bases; bases outside gene matches: 6. The CDR3 runs to 14 residues. Germline CDR1 reads MNHEY; CDR2 reads SMNVEV (reference sequence). The CDR3 is CASSLRLAGGEQYF. In DNA form, the CDR3 reads TGTGCCAGCAGTTTAAGGCTAGCGGGTGGCGAGCAGTACTTC.

V and J are TRBV6-5 and TRBJ1-1; TRBD1 aligns across 8 bases. The CDR3 contains 15 residues. With V trimmed by 2 bases and J by 5 bases, 7 bases remained unmatched. From germline, CDR1 is MNHEY and CDR2 SVGAGI. The CDR3 protein is CASSYGSGGATEAFF. Written as DNA, the CDR3 is TGTGCCAGCAGTTACGGTTCAGGGGGCGCGACTGAAGCTTTCTTT.

The chain combines TRBV29-1 with TRBJ2-1, with TRBD1 matching 10 bases. The trim removed 6 bases at V and 5 bases at J, leaving 10 bases unmatched. Looked up from germline, CDR1 is SQVTM and CDR2 is ANQGSEA. The CDR3 contains 15 residues. CDR3 sequence reads: CSVLPPDRGNNEQFF. The CDR3 DNA sequence: TGCAGCGTCCTCCCCCCGGACAGGGGGAACAATGAGCAGTTCTTC.

V usage is TRBV7-4 and J usage is TRBJ1-2, with a weak D call TRBD1 (5 bases). V lost 5 bases and J 1 base, leaving 8 bases between the germline ends. The CDR3 length is 13 residues. Germline lookup yields CDR1 SGHVT and CDR2 SQSDAQ. CDR3 in amino acids: CASSHDSNYGYTF. In DNA, the CDR3 is TGTGCCAGCAGCCATGACAGTAACTATGGCTACACCTTC.

The chain has TRBV7-2 and TRBJ2-7, with 10 nucleotides matching TRBD1. Per the germline V gene, CDR1 is SGHTA and CDR2 is FQGNSA. The V segment lost 5 bases and the J segment 3 bases; nucleotides outside the gene matches: 4. The CDR3 contains 14 residues. The CDR3 protein is CASSRGQGNYEQYF. Here the CDR3 DNA reads TGTGCCAGCAGCCGGGGACAGGGGAACTACGAGCAGTACTTC.

The genes are TRBV7-9 and TRBJ2-2; 11 bases align to TRBD2. CDR3 length: 16 amino acids. The germline gives CDR1 SEHNR, CDR2 FQNEAQ (reference sequence). The V segment lost 5 bases and the J segment 6 bases; nucleotides outside the gene matches: 8. In nucleotides, the CDR3 is TGTGCCAGCAGCCTCTTAGCGGGGGGGCCCTCCGGGGAGCTGTTTTTT. As protein: CASSLLAGGPSGELFF.

The chain joins TRBV16 to TRBJ1-5; D remains unclear. The CDR3 spans 16 residues. The germline V and J ends were trimmed by 0 bases and 5 bases, with 14 bases remaining between them. Per the germline V gene, CDR1 is KGHSY and CDR2 is FQNENV. The CDR3 DNA is TGTGCCAGCAGCCAATCTTTCCCAGGTGGTGATCAGCCCCAGCATTTT. Protein product: CASSQSFPGGDQPQHF.

This rearrangement joins TRBV27 to TRBJ2-1; 7 bases match TRBD2. Losses at the gene ends were 10 bases for V and 2 bases for J; bases not matched to a gene: 11. This CDR3 is built from 15 residues. Germline CDR1 is MNHEY and CDR2 is SMNVEV (reference sequence). The CDR3 sequence is CATAPVGRAYNEQFF. The CDR3 DNA follows: TGTGCCACCGCACCGGTAGGGAGGGCCTACAATGAGCAGTTCTTC.

The chain combines TRBV19 with TRBJ1-5; D possibly corresponds to TRBD1 (6 bases). V lost 6 bases to trimming and J lost 1 base, with 13 bases between them. CDR1 LNHDA and CDR2 SQIVND come from the germline V gene (reference sequence). The CDR3 length is 15 residues. CDR3 loop: CASRGAGRSNQPQHF. The CDR3 DNA reads as TGTGCCAGTAGGGGGGCAGGGAGAAGCAATCAGCCCCAGCATTTT.

The J gene is TRBJ2-1, the V gene TRBV28; 7 bases are a match to TRBD2. Germline-derived CDR1 and CDR2 are MDHEN and SYDVKM. The CDR3 has 16 residues. The V segment lost 4 bases and the J segment 2 bases; nucleotides outside the gene matches: 8. The CDR3 spells CASSSLGGSPYNEQFF. CDR3 sequence (DNA): TGTGCCAGCAGTTCTCTGGGCGGGAGCCCCTACAATGAGCAGTTCTTC.

The chain uses TRBV30 and TRBJ2-7; TRBD2 might be the D (5 bases). The germline V gene encodes CDR1 GTSNPN and CDR2 SVGIG (reference sequence). Trimming took off 2 bases at V and 2 bases at J, with 10 bases between the two ends. The length of the CDR3 is 13 residues. CDR3 amino acids: CAWSSGVPYEQYF. DNA of the CDR3: TGTGCCTGGAGTAGCGGAGTCCCCTACGAGCAGTACTTC.

The chain joins TRBV5-6 to TRBJ1-4, with 7 bases that match TRBD1. CDR1 and CDR2 (germline): SGHDT, YYEEEE. Trimming removed 1 base from V and 3 bases from J; junction bases left unmatched: 6. This CDR3 region has 16 residues. The CDR3 DNA is TGTGCCAGCAGCTTGTATCAAGGGGGCCCTAATGAAAAACTGTTTTTT. This translates into CASSLYQGGPNEKLFF.

The chain is built from TRBV30 and TRBJ2-3; TRBD1 might be the D (6 bases). This CDR3 is built from 13 residues. Trimming removed 2 bases at V and 0 bases at J, with 6 bases between. Germline V lookup: CDR1 GTSNPN, CDR2 SVGIG (reference sequence). The CDR3 DNA reads TGTGCCTGGAGTCAGGGGAGCACAGATACGCAGTATTTT. This sequence encodes CAWSQGSTDTQYF. The full variable domain, in which reference TRBV30 and TRBJ2-3 provide the parts outside the CDR3, is SQTIHQWPATLVQPVGSPLSLECTVEGTSNPNLYWYRQAAGRGLQLLFYSVGIGQISSEVPQNLSASRPQDRQFILSSKKLLLSDSGFYLCAWSQGSTDTQYFGPGTRLTVL.

The CDR3 spells CASFLSAVIPEAFF. In DNA form, the CDR3 reads TGTGCCAGCTTCCTCAGTGCTGTGATCCCTGAAGCTTTCTTT. The chain links TRBV18 to TRBJ1-1; D is undetermined. CDR1 is KGHSH and CDR2 is LQKENI in the germline V gene. Trimming took 7 bases from V and 6 from J, leaving 18 bases between them. The CDR3 is made up of 14 amino acids.

The V gene is TRBV5-6, the J gene TRBJ2-7; TRBD2 is a possible D gene (6 bases). The CDR3 runs 13 residues. Germline assignment: CDR1 SGHDT and CDR2 YYEEEE. Between the trimmed V and J ends, which lost 6 bases and 5 bases, there was a span of 15 bases. DNA for the CDR3: TGTGCCAGCACCATGTGGGGACTTGACGAGCAGTACTTC. As protein: CASTMWGLDEQYF. Based on the CDR3 plus reference TRBV5-6 and TRBJ2-7, the full variable domain is DAGVTQSPTHLIKTRGQQVTLRCSPKSGHDTVSWYQQALGQGPQFIFQYYEEEERQRGNFPDRFSGHQFPNYSSELNVNALLLGDSALYLCASTMWGLDEQYFGPGTRLTVT.

This chain connects TRBV28 to TRBJ1-2, with 9 positions matching TRBD1. CDR3 length equals 15 residues. Germline CDR1 reads MDHEN; CDR2 reads SYDVKM. With V trimmed by 5 bases and J by 4 bases, 8 bases remained unmatched. The CDR3 here is CASSPSGTGTYGYTF. In nucleotides, the CDR3 is TGTGCCAGCAGTCCATCCGGGACAGGGACCTATGGCTACACCTTC.

As for this clone: One end of the junction varies from germline; a read error may be responsible. This sequence joins TRBV7-9 and TRBJ2-7; 9 positions agree with TRBD1. Germline-derived CDR1 and CDR2 are SEHNR and FQNEAQ (reference sequence). The CDR3 is made up of 13 amino acids. The DNA of the CDR3 is TGTGCCAGCAGCCGACAAGAGGTACGGGACAGGGCCTTC. This codes for CASSRQEVRDRAF. The full variable domain, its missing parts supplied by reference TRBV7-9 and TRBJ2-7, is DTGVSQNPRHKITKRGQNVTFRCDPISEHNRLYWYRQTLGQGPEFLTYFQNEAQLEKSRLLSDRFSAERPKGSFSTLEIQRTEQGDSAMYLCASSRQEVRDRAFGPGTRLTVT.

This chain connects TRBV7-6 to TRBJ2-1; the match to TRBD2 covers 9 bases. CDR1 and CDR2 from the germline V gene are SGHVS and FNYEAQ. The CDR3 sequence is 16 residues long. V was clipped by 0 bases and J by 4 bases; unmatched bases: 4. This CDR3 reads CASSLAAAGGYNEQFF. The CDR3 region has the DNA TGTGCCAGCAGCTTAGCGGCAGCGGGAGGTTACAATGAGCAGTTCTTC.

The chain links TRBV10-3 to TRBJ1-1; D remains unclear. CDR1 is ENHRY, CDR2 SYGVKD, per germline. Trimming left V 0 bases short and J 1 base short, with 12 bases between. The CDR3 sequence is 16 residues long. CDR3 in DNA: TGTGCCATCAGTGAGTCGGCCGCCGTTGGGAACACTGAAGCTTTCTTT. It yields the protein CAISESAAVGNTEAFF.

The genes are TRBV2 and TRBJ2-5; D is possibly TRBD1 (7 bases). V was shortened by 7 bases and J by 3 bases, with 18 bases between the two germline ends. CDR1 is SNHLY and CDR2 is FYNNEI in the germline V gene. The CDR3 spans 15 residues. Here the CDR3 reads CASIPRGALEETQYF. DNA for the CDR3: TGTGCCAGCATCCCCAGGGGGGCCCTCGAAGAGACCCAGTACTTC.